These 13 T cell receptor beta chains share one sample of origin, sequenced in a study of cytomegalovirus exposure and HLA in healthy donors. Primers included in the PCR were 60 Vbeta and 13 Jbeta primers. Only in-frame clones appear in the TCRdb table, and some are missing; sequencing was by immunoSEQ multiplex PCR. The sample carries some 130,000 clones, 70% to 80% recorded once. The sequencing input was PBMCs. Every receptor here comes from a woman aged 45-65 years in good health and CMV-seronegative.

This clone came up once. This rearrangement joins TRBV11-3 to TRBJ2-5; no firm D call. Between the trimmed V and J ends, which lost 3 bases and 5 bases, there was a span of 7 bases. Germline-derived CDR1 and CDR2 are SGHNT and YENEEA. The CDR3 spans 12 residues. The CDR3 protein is CASSLTGETQYF. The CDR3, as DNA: TGTGCCAGCAGCTTGACTGGGGAGACCCAGTACTTC.

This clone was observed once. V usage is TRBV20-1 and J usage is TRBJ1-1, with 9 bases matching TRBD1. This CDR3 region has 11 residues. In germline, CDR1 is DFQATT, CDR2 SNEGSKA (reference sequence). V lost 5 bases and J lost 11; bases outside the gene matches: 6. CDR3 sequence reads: CSAGDRVRAFF. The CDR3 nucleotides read TGCAGTGCTGGGGACAGGGTAAGGGCTTTCTTT.

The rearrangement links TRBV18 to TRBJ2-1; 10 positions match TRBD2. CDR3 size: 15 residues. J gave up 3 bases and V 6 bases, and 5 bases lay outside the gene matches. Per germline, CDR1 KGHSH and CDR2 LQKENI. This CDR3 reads CASSPGTSVYNEQFF. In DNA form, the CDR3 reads TGTGCCAGCTCTCCCGGGACTAGCGTCTACAATGAGCAGTTCTTC.

The CDR3, as DNA: TGTGCCAGCAGCGTCGACAGGACTAGCGGGAGGGAGGGGGAGCTGTTTTTT. Protein sequence: CASSVDRTSGREGELFF. The chain has TRBV9 and TRBJ2-2, with 15 bases fitting TRBD2. The CDR3 covers 17 residues. V was clipped by 2 bases and J by 8 bases; unmatched bases: 7. The germline CDR1 and CDR2 sequences are SGDLS and YYNGEE.

The CDR3 is CASSYTGEAKAFF. CDR3 in DNA: TGTGCCAGCAGTTACACCGGGGAGGCCAAAGCTTTCTTT. This sequence joins TRBV6-5 and TRBJ1-1; no clear D. The germline gives CDR1 MNHEY, CDR2 SVGAGI. Trimming removed 2 bases at V and 9 bases at J, with 13 bases between. The CDR3 has 13 amino acids.

The CDR3 DNA sequence: TGTGCCAGCAGTTTGGCCCCGGTCCAGGGCACTGAAGCTTTCTTT. Protein: CASSLAPVQGTEAFF. The genes are TRBV6-6 and TRBJ1-1; D is perhaps TRBD1 (5 bases). The length of the CDR3 is 15 residues. Between the trimmed V and J ends, which lost 4 bases and 4 bases, there was a span of 16 bases. Per the germline V gene, CDR1 is MNHNY and CDR2 is SVGAGI (reference sequence).

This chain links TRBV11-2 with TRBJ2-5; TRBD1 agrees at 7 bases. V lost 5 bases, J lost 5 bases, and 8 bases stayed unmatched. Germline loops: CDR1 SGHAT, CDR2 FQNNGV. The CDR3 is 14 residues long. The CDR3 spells CASSPTGSRETQYF. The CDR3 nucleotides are TGTGCCAGCAGCCCGACAGGGTCTCGGGAGACCCAGTACTTC.

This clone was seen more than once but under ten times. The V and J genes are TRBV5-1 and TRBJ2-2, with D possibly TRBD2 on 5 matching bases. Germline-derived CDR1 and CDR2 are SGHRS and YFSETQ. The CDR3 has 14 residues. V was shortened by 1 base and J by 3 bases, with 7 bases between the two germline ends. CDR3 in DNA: TGCGCCAGCAGCTTGCGGGGATACACCGGGGAGCTGTTTTTT. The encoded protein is CASSLRGYTGELFF.

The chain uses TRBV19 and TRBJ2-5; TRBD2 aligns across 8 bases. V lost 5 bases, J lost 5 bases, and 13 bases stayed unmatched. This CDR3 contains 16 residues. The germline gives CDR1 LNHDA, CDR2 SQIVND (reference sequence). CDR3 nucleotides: TGTGCCAGTAGTCCCCACCCAGCGGGAGTCGAGGAGACCCAGTACTTC. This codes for CASSPHPAGVEETQYF.

CDR3 in amino acids: CASSRQGGVTEAFF. CDR3 in DNA: TGTGCCAGCAGCCGACAGGGGGGTGTCACTGAAGCTTTCTTT. The V and J genes are TRBV27 and TRBJ1-1, with 9 bases fitting TRBD1. The CDR3 has 14 residues. J was trimmed by 4 bases and V by 6 bases; bases with no gene match: 6. CDR1 MNHEY and CDR2 SMNVEV come from the germline V gene (reference sequence).

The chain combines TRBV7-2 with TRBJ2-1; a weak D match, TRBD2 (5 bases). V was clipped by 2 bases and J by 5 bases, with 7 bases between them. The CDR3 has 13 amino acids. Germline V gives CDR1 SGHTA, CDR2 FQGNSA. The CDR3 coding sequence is TGTGCCAGCAGCTTATACGGGAACAATGAGCAGTTCTTC. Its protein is CASSLYGNNEQFF.

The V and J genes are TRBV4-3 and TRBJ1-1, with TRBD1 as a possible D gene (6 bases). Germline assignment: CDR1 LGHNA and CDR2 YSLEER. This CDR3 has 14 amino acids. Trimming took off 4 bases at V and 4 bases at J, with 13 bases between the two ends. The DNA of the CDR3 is TGCGCCAGCAGCCTCTTGGGAGGGGGCACTGAAGCTTTCTTT. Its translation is CASSLLGGGTEAFF.

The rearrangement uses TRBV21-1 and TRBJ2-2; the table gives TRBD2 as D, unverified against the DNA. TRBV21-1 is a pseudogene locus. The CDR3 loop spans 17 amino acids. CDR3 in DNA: TGTGCCAGCAGCAAAGGAACTAGCGGAAAGAACACCGGGGAGCTGTTTTTT. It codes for CASSKGTSGKNTGELFF.